This T cell receptor beta chain was profiled in a study of monozygotic twins with inflammatory bowel disease. Eight distinct reactions (per sample) were used to make the cDNA. TCRdb re-analyzed the 5' RACE reads; it lists each CDR3 protein once, without DNA. Its listing shows approximately 120,000 distinct CDR3 sequences. CDR3 length: 17 residues. Germline CDR1 is MGHRA and CDR2 is YSYEKL. The sequenced sample was blood. The receptor was derived from a human donor with ulcerative colitis or Crohn's disease, or a healthy co-twin of an affected twin (not recorded which). This chain joins TRBV4-1 and TRBJ2-7; no DNA is available, so the TRBD1 call from TCRdb remains unchecked. CDR3: CASSQVVSGPPGYEQYF.